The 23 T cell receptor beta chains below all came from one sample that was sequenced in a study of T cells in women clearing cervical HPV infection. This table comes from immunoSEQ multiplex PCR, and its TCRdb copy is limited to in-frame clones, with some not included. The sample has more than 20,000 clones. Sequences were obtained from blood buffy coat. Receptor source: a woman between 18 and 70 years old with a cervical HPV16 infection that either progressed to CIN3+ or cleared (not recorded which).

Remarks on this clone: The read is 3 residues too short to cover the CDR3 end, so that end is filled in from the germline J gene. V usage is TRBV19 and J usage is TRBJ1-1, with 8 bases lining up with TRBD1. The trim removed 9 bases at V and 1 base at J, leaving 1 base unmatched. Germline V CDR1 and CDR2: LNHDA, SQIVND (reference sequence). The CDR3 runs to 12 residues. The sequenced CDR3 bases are TGTGCCAGCGGACAGGGGAACACTGAA. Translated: CASGQGNTE. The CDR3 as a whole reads CASGQGNTEAFF.

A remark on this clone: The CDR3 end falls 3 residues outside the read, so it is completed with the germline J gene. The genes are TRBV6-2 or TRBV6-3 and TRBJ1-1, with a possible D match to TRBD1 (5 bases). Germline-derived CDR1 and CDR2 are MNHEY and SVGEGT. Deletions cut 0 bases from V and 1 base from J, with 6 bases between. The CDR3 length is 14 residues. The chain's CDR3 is CASSYSTGNTEAFF. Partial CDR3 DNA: TGTGCCAGCAGTTACTCAACAGGGAACACTGAA.

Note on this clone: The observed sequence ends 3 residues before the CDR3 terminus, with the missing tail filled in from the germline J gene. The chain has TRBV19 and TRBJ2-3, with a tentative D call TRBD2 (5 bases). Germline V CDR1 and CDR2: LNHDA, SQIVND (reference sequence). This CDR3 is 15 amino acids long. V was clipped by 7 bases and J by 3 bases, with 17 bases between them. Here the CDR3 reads CASMFRGFNTDTQYF. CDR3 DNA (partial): TGTGCCAGTATGTTCCGCGGGTTTAATACAGATACG. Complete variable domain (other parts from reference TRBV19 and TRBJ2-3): DGGITQSPKYLFRKEGQNVTLSCEQNLNHDAMYWYRQDPGQGLRLIYYSQIVNDFQKGDIAEGYSVSREKKESFPLTVTSAQKNPTAFYLCASMFRGFNTDTQYFGPGTRLTVL.

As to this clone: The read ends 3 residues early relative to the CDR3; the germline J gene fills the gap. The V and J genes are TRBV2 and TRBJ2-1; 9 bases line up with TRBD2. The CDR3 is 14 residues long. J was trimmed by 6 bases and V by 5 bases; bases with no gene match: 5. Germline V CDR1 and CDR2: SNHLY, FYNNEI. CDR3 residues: CASSPLAGSNEQFF. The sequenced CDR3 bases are TGTGCCAGCAGTCCCCTAGCGGGAAGCAATGAG.

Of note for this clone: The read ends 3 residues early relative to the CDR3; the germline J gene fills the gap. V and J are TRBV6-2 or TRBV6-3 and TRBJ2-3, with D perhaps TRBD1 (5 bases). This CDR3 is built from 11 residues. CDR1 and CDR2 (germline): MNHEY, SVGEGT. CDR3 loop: CASRERQTQYF. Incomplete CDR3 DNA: TGTGCCAGCAGGGAAAGACAGACG.

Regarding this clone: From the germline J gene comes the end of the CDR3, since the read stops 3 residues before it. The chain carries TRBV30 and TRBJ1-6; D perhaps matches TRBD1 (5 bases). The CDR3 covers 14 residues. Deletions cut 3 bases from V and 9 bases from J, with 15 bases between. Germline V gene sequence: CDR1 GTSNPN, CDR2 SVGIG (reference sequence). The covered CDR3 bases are TGTGCCTGGAGCCAAGACAGCGAATTTTCACCC. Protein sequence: CAWSQDSEFSP. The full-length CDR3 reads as CAWSQDSEFSPLHF. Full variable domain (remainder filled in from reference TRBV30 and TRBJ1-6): SQTIHQWPATLVQPVGSPLSLECTVEGTSNPNLYWYRQAAGRGLQLLFYSVGIGQISSEVPQNLSASRPQDRQFILSSKKLLLSDSGFYLCAWSQDSEFSPLHFGNGTRLTVT.

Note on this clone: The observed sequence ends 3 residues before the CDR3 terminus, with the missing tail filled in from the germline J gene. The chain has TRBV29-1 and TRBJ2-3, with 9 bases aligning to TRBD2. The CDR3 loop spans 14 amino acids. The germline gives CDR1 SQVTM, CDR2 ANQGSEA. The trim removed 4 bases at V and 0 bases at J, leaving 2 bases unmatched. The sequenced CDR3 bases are TGCAGCGTTGGACTAGCGGAGAGCACAGATACG. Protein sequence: CSVGLAESTDT. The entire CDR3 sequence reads CSVGLAESTDTQYF.

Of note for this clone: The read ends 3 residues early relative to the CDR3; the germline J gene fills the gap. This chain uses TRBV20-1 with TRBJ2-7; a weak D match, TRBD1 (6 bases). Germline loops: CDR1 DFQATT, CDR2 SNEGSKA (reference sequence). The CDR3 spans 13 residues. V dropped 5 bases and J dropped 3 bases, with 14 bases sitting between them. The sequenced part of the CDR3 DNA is TGCAGTGCTCGACGGACAGAACTCTACGAG. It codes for CSARRTELYE. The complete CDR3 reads CSARRTELYEQYF.

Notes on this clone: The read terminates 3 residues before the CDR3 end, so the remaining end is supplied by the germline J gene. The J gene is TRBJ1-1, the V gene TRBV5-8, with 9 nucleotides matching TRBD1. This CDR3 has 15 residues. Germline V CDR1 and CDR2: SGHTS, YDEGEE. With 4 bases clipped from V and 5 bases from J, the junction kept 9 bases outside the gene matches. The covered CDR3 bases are TGTGCCAGCAGCCCAAGGACAGGGGTATTGACTGAA. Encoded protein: CASSPRTGVLTE. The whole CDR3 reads CASSPRTGVLTEAFF.

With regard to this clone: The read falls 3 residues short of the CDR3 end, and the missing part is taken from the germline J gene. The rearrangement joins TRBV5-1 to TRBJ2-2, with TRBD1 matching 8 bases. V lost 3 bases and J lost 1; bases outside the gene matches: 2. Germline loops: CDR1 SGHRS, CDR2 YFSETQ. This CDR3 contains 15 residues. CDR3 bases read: TGCGCCAGCAGCTACGACAGGGGGAACACCGGGGAG. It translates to CASSYDRGNTGE. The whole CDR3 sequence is CASSYDRGNTGELFF.

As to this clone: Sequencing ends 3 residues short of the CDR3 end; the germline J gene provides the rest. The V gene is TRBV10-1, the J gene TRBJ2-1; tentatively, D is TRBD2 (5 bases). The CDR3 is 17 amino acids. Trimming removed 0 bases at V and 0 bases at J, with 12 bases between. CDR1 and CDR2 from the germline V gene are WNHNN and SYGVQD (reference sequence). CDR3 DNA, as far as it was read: TGCGCCAGCAGTGAGTCAGGACTGGTGAGCTCCTACAATGAG. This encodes CASSESGLVSSYNE. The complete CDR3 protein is CASSESGLVSSYNEQFF.

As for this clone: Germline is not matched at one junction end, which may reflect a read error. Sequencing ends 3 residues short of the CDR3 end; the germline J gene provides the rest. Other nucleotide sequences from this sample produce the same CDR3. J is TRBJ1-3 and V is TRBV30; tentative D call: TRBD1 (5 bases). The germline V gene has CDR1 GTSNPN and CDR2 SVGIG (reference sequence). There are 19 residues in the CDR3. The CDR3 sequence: CAWSLTGGVRARYGNTIYF. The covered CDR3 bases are TGTGCCTGGAGCCTCACCGGGGGTGTTAGGGCCCGCTACGGAAACACA. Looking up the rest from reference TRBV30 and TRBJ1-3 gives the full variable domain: SQTIHQWPATLVQPVGSPLSLECTVEGTSNPNLYWYRQAAGRGLQLLFYSVGIGQISSEVPQNLSASRPQDRQFILSSKKLLLSDSGFYLCAWSLTGGVRARYGNTIYFGEGSWLTVV.

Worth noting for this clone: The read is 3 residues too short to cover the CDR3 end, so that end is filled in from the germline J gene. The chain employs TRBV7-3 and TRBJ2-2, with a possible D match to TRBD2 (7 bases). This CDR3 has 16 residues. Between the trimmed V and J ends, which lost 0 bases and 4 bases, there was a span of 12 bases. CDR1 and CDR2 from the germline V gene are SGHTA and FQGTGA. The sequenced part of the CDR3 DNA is TGTGCCAGCAGCTTAACGGGGGGGCGAGCCACCGGGGAG. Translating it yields CASSLTGGRATGE. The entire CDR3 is CASSLTGGRATGELFF.

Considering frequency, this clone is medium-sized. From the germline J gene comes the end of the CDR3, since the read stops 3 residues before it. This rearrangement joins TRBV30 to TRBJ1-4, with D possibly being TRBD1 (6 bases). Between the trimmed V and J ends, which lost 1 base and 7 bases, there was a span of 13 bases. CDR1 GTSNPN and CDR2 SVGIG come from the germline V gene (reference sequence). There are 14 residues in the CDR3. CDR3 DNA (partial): TGTGCCTGGAGTGCTGGGGGCTTGGGTGAAAAA. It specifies CAWSAGGLGEK. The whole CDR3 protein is CAWSAGGLGEKLFF.

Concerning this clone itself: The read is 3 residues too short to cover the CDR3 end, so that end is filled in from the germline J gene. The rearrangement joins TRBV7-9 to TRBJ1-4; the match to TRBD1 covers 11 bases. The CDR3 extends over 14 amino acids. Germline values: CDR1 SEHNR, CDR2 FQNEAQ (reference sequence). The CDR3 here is CASSFGTGGSILFF. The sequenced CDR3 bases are TGTGCCAGCAGCTTCGGGACAGGGGGAAGTATA.

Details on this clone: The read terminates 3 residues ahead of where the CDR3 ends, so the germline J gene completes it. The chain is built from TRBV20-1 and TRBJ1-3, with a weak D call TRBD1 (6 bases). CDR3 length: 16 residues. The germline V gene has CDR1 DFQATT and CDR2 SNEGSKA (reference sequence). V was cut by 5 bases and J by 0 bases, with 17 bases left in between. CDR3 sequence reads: CSAVPRDTYSGNTIYF. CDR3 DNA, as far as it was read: TGCAGTGCTGTTCCCCGGGACACCTACTCTGGAAACACC.

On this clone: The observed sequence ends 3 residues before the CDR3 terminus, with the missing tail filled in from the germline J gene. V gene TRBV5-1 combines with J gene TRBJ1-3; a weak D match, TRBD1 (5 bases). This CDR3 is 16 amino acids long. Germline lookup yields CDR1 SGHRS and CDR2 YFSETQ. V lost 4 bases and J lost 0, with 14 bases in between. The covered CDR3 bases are TGCGCCAGCAGCCCTTCTACAGGAGCCTCTGGAAACACC. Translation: CASSPSTGASGNT. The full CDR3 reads CASSPSTGASGNTIYF.

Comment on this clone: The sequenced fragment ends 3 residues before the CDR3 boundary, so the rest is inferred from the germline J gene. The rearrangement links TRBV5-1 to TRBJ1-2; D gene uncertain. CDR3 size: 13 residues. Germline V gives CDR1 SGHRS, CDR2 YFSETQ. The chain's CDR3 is CASSFTSGDDYTF. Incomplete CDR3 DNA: TGCGCCAGCAGCTTTACTAGCGGCGATGAC.

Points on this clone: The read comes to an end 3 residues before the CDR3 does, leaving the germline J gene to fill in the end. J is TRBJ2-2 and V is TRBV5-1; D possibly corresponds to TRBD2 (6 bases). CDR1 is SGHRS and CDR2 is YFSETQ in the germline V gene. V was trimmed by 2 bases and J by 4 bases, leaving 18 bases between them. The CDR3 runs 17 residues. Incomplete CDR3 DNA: TGCGCCAGCAGCTTTACGCGACTAGACACCTCCACCGGGGAG. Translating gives CASSFTRLDTSTGE. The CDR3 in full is CASSFTRLDTSTGELFF.

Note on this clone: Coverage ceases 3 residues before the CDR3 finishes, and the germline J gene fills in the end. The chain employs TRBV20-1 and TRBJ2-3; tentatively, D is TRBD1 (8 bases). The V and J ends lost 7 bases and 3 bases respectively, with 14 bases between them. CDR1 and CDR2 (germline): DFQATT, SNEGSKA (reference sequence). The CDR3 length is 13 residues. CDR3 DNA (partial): TGCAGTGGCAGGGGGCGGGAGACAGATACG. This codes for CSGRGRETDT. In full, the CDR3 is CSGRGRETDTQYF.

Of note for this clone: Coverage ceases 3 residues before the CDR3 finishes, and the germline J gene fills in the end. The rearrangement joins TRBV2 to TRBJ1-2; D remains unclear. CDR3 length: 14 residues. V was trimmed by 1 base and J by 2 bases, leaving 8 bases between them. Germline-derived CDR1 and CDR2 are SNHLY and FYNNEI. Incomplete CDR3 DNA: TGTGCCAGCAGTGAAGTATTACAGAACTATGGC. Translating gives CASSEVLQNYG. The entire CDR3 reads CASSEVLQNYGYTF.

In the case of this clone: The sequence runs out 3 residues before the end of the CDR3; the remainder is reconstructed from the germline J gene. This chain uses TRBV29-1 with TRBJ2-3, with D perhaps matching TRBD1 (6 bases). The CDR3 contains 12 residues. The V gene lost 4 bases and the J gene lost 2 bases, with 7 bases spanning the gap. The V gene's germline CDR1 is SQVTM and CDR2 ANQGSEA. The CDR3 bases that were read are TGCAGCGTTGGACAGGACACAGATACG. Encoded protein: CSVGQDTDT. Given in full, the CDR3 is CSVGQDTDTQYF.

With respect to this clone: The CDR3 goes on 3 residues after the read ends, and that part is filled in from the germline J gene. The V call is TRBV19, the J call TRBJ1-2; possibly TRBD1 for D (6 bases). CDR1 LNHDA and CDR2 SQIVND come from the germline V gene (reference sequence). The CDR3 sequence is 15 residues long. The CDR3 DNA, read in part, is TGTGCCAGTAGTATTACGGACAGCAGCTCCTACGAC. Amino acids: CASSITDSSSYD. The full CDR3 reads CASSITDSSSYDYTF.